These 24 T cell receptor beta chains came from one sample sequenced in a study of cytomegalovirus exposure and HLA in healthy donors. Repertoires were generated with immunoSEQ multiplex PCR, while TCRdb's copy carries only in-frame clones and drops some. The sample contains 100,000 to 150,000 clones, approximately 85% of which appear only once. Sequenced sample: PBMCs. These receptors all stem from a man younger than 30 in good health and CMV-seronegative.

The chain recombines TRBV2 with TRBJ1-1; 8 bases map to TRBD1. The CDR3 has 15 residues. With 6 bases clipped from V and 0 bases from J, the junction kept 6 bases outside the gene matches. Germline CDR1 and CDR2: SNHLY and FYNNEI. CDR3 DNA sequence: TGTGCCAGCAGCAAGAGGACAGGGTTGAACACTGAAGCTTTCTTT. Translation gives CASSKRTGLNTEAFF.

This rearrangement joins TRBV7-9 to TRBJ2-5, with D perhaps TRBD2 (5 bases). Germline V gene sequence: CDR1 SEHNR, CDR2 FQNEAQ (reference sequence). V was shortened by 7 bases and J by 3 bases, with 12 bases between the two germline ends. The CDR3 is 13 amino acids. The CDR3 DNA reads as TGTGCCAGCACCACGGGGAAAAAAGAGACCCAGTACTTC. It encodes CASTTGKKETQYF.

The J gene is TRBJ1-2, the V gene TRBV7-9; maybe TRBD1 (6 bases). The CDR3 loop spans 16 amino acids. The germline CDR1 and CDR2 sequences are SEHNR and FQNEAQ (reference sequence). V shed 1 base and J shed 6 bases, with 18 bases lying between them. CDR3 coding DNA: TGTGCCAGCAGCTTAGTGGGGAGAGGGGGGGTCGATGGCTACACCTTC. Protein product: CASSLVGRGGVDGYTF.

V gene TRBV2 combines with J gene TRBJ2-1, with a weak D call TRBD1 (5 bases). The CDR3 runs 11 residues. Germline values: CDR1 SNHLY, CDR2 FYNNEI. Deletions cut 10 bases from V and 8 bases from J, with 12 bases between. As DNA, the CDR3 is TGTGCCAAATCAGGGCCGGATGAGCAGTTCTTC. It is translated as CAKSGPDEQFF.

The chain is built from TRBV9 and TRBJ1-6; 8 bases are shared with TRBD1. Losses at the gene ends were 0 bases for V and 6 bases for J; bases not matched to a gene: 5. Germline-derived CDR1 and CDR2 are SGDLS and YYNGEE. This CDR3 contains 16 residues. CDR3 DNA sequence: TGTGCCAGCAGCGTAGGTTTGGGACAGGCTAATTCACCCCTCCACTTT. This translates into CASSVGLGQANSPLHF.

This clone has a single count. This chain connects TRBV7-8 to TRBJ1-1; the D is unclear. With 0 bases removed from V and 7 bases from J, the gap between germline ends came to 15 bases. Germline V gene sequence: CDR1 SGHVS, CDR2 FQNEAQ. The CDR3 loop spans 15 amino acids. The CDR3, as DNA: TGTGCCAGCAGCTTAGCGCAAGAGGGATTAGGTGAAGCTTTCTTT. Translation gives CASSLAQEGLGEAFF.

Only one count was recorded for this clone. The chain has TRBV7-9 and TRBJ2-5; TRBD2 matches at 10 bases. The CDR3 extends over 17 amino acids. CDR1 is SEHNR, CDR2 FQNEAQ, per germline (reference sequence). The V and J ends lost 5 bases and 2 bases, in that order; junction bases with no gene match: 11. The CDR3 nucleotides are TGTGCCAGCAGCAAAAGCGGGGGGGGCGCGGGGCAAGAGACCCAGTACTTC. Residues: CASSKSGGGAGQETQYF.

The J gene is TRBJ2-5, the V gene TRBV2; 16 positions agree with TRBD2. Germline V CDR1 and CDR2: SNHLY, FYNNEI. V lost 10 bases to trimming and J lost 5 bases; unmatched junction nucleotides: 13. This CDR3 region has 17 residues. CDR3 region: CATAPGLAGGVHETQYF. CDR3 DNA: TGTGCCACCGCACCGGGACTAGCGGGAGGGGTTCACGAGACCCAGTACTTC.

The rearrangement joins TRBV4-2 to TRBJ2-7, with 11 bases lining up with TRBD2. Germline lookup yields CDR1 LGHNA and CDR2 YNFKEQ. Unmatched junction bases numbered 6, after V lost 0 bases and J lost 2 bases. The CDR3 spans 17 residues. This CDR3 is CASSQDYSGGAPYEQYF. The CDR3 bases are TGTGCCAGCAGCCAAGATTATAGCGGGGGGGCTCCCTACGAGCAGTACTTC.

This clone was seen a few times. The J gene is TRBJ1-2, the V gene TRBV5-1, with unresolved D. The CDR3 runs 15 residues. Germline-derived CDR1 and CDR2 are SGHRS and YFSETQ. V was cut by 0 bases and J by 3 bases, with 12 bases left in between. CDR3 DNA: TGCGCCAGCAGCTTGGCGCCAACAGCTGACTATGGCTACACCTTC. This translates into CASSLAPTADYGYTF.

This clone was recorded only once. CDR3 amino acids: CASSLGGQEDEQYF. CDR3 DNA: TGTGCCAGCAGCTTGGGAGGACAGGAGGACGAGCAGTACTTC. The genes are TRBV5-4 and TRBJ2-7; TRBD1 matches 7 bases. V gave up 0 bases and J gave up 5 bases; unmatched junction bases: 5. The germline gives CDR1 SGHNT, CDR2 YYREEE (reference sequence). There are 14 residues in the CDR3.

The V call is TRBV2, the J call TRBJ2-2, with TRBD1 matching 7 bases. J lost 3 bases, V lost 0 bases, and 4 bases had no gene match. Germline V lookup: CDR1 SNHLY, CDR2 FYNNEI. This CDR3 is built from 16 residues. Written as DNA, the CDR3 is TGTGCCAGCAGTGAAGCGCCCGGGACAGACACCGGGGAGCTGTTTTTT. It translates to CASSEAPGTDTGELFF. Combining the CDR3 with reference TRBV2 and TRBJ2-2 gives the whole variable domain EPEVTQTPSHQVTQMGQEVILRCVPISNHLYFYWYRQILGQKVEFLVSFYNNEISEKSEIFDDQFSVERPDGSNFTLKIRSTKLEDSAMYFCASSEAPGTDTGELFFGEGSRLTVL.

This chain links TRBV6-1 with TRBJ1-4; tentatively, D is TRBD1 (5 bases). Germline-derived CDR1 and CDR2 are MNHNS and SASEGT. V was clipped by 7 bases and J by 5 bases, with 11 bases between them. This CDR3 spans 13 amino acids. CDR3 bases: TGTGCCAGCACAAGGGGAGGAAATGAAAAACTGTTTTTT. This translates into CASTRGGNEKLFF.

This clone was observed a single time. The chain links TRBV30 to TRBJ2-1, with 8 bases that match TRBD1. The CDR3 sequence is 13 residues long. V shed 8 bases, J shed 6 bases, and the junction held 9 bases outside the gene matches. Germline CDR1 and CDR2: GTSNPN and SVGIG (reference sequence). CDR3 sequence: CAGLGQASNEQFF. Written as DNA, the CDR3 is TGTGCCGGTTTGGGACAGGCTTCCAATGAGCAGTTCTTC.

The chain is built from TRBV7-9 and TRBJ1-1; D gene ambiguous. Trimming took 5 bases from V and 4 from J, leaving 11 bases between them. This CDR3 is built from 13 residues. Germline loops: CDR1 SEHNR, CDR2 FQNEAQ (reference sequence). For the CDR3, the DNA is TGTGCCAGCAGCCCCCGACTGAGCACTGAAGCTTTCTTT. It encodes CASSPRLSTEAFF.

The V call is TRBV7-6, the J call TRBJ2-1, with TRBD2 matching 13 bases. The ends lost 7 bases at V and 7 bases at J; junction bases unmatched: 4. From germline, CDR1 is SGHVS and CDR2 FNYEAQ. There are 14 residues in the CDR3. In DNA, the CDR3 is TGTGCCAGCAAGCGGACTAGCGGGAGAAATGAGCAGTTCTTC. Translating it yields CASKRTSGRNEQFF.

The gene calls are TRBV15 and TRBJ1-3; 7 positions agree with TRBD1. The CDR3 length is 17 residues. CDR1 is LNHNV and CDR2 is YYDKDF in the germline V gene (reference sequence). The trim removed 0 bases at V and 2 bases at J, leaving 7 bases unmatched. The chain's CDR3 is CATSRDGDSRPGNTIYF. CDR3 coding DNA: TGTGCCACCAGCAGAGATGGGGACAGCCGTCCTGGAAACACCATATATTTT.

The CDR3 DNA is TGTGCCAGCAGCCTCCGGACTAGCGCGGACGGGGAGCTGTTTTTT. Amino acid sequence: CASSLRTSADGELFF. The rearrangement links TRBV5-5 to TRBJ2-2; 9 bases are shared with TRBD2. The CDR3 consists of 15 residues. CDR1 and CDR2 (germline): SGHKS, YYEKEE (reference sequence). With 4 bases clipped from V and 7 bases from J, the junction kept 8 bases outside the gene matches.

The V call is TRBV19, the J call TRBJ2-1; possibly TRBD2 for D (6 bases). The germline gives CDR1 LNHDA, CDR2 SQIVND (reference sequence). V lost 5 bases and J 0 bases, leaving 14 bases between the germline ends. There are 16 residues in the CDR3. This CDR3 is CASSPGTPSSYNEQFF. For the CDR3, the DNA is TGTGCCAGTAGTCCAGGGACTCCGAGCTCCTACAATGAGCAGTTCTTC.

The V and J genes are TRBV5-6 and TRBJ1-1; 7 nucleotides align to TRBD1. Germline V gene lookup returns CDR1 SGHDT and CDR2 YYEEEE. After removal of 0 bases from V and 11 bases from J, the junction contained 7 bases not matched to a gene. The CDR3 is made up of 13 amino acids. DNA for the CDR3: TGTGCCAGCAGCTTGGCAGGGGGTCGGCTCGCTTTCTTT. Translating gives CASSLAGGRLAFF.

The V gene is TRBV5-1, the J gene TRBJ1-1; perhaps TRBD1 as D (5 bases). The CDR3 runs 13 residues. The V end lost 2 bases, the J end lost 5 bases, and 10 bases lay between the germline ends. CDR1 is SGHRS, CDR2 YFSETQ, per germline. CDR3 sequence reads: CASSLRGGTEAFF. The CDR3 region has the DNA TGCGCCAGCAGCTTAAGGGGAGGAACTGAAGCTTTCTTT.

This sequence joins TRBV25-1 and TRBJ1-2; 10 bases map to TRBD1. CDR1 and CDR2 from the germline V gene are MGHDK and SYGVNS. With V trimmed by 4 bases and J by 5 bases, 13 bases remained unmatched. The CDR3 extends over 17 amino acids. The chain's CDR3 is CASSAAGTGVLGYGYTF. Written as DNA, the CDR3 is TGTGCCAGCAGTGCCGCCGGGACAGGGGTTTTAGGGTATGGCTACACCTTC.

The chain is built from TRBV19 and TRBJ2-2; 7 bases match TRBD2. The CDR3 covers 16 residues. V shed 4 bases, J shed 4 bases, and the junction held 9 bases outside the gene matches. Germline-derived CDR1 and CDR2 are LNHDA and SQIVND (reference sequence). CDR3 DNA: TGTGCCAGTAGTAATGGGACTATTCAATTCACCGGGGAGCTGTTTTTT. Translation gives CASSNGTIQFTGELFF.

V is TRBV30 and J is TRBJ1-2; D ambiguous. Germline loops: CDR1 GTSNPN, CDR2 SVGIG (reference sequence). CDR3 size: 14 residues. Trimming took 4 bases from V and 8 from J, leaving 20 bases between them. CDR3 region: CAWIWQVGMEGYTF. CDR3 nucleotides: TGTGCCTGGATTTGGCAGGTCGGCATGGAAGGCTACACCTTC.